Sequencing of this T cell receptor beta chain was carried out in a study of control samples from healthy donors and cancer patients. Here immunoSEQ multiplex PCR was the method, and the copy in TCRdb shows in-frame clones only, minus some. The table lists 120,000 or so clones, 87% of them singletons, with roughly 3% in the top ten. V dropped 3 bases and J dropped 8 bases, with 5 bases sitting between them. This CDR3 is built from 10 residues. In germline, CDR1 is DFQATT, CDR2 SNEGSKA (reference sequence). This sequence joins TRBV20-1 and TRBJ2-1; D is ambiguous. Material for sequencing was blood. The receptor was isolated from a man aged 60 to 75 in good health. The CDR3 nucleotides read TGCAGTGCTAGTCCGTATGAGCAGTTCTTC. Amino acids: CSASPYEQFF.